The entry below gives a single T cell receptor beta chain sequence along with its context. These data belong to a study of T-cell reconstitution after alpha-beta-depleted transplantation in children. This CDR3 contains 15 residues. Trimming left V 5 bases short and J 6 bases short, with 20 bases between. The V gene's germline CDR1 is MNHNS and CDR2 SASEGT. Preparation of the TCRbeta library was carried out with unique molecular identifiers. TCRdb ran MiXCR on the PCR reads and lists one entry per CDR3 protein. The sample has hundreds of thousands of distinct CDR3 sequences, around 13% seen once. The V call is TRBV6-1, the J call TRBJ2-7; either TRBD1 or TRBD2 may fit D (5 bases each). The origin of this receptor is a human donor who donated a stem cell graft to a child with combined immunodeficiency. This sample comprised PBMCs from the stem cell graft donor, obtained from the stem cell graft. CDR3 nucleotides: TGTGCCAGCAGTCCGGGGACCGCAGCAATTGCCGAGCAGTACTTC. Translating gives CASSPGTAAIAEQYF.